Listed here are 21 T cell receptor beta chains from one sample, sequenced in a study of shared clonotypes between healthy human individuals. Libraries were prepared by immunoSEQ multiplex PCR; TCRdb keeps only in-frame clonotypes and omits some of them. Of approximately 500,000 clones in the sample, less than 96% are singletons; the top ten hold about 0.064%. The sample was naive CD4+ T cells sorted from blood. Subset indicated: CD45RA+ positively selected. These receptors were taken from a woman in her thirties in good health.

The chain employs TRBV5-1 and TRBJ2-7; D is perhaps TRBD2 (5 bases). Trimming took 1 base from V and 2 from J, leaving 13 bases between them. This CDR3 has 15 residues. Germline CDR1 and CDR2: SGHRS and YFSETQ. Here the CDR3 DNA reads TGCGCCAGCAGCTTGCTCGCGGGCGAGACCTACGAGCAGTACTTC. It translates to CASSLLAGETYEQYF.

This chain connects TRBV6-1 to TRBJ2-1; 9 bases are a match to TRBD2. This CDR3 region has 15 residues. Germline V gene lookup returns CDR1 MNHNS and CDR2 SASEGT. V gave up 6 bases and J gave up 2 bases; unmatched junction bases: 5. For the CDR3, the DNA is TGTGCCAGCAGGATTAGCGGGGGCACCTACAATGAGCAGTTCTTC. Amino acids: CASRISGGTYNEQFF.

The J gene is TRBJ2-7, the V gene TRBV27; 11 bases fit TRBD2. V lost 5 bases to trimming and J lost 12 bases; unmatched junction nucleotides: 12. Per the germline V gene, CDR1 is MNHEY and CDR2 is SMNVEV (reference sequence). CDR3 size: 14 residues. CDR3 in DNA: TGTGCCAGCAGTATGGGGACTAGCGGAGGGGGTCGGTACTTC. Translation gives CASSMGTSGGGRYF.

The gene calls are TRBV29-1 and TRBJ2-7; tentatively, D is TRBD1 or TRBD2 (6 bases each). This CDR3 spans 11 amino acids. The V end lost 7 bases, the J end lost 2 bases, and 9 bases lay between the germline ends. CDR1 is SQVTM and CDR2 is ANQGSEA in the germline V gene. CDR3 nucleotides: TGCAGCGCTGGGGGGCCCTACGAGCAGTACTTC. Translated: CSAGGPYEQYF.

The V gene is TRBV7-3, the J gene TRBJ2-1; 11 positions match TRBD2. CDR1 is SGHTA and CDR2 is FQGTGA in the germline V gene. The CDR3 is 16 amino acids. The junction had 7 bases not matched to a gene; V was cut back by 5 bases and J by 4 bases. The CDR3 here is CASSPGLAETYNEQFF. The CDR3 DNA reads TGTGCCAGCAGCCCGGGACTAGCGGAGACGTACAATGAGCAGTTCTTC. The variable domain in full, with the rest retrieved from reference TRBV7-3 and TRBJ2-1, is GAGVSQTPSNKVTEKGKYVELRCDPISGHTALYWYRQSLGQGPEFLIYFQGTGAADDSGLPNDRFFAVRPEGSVSTLKIQRTERGDSAVYLCASSPGLAETYNEQFFGPGTRLTVL.

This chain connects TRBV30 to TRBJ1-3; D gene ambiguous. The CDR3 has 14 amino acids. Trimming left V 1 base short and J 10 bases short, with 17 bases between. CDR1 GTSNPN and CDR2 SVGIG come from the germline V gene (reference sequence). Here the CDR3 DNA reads TGTGCCTGGAGTGATCATCATGCTGGGCGGACCATATATTTT. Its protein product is CAWSDHHAGRTIYF. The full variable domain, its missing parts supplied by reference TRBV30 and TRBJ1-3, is SQTIHQWPATLVQPVGSPLSLECTVEGTSNPNLYWYRQAAGRGLQLLFYSVGIGQISSEVPQNLSASRPQDRQFILSSKKLLLSDSGFYLCAWSDHHAGRTIYFGEGSWLTVV.

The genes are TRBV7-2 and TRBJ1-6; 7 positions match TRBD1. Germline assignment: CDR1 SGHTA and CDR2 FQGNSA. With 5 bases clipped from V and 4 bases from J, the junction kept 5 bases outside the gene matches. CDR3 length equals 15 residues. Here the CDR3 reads CASSISGGYNSPLHF. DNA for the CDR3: TGTGCCAGCAGCATATCAGGGGGGTATAATTCACCCCTCCACTTT.

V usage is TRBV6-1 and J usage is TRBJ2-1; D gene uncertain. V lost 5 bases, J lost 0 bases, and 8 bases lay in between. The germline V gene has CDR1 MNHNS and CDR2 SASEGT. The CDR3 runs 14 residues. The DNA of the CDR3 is TGTGCCAGCAGTTGGGAAAGCTCCTACAATGAGCAGTTCTTC. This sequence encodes CASSWESSYNEQFF.

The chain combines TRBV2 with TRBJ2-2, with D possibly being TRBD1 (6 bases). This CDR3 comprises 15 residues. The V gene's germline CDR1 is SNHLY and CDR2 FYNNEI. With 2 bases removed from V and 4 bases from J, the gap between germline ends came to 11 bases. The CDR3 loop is CASSEQGLTTGELFF. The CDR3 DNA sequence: TGTGCCAGCAGTGAACAGGGGTTGACCACCGGGGAGCTGTTTTTT.

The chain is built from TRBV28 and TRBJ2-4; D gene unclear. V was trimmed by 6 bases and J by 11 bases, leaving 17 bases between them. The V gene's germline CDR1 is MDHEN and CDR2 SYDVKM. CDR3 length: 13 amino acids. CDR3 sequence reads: CASRSVRTPLQYF. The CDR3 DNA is TGTGCCAGCAGGAGCGTAAGGACCCCCCTTCAGTACTTC.

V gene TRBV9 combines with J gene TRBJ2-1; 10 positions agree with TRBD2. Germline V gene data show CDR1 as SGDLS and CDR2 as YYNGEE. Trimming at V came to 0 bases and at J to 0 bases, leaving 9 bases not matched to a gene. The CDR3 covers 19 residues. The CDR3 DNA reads TGTGCCAGCAGCGTAGTAGGTCTAGCGGGAGCGAGCTCCTACAATGAGCAGTTCTTC. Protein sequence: CASSVVGLAGASSYNEQFF.

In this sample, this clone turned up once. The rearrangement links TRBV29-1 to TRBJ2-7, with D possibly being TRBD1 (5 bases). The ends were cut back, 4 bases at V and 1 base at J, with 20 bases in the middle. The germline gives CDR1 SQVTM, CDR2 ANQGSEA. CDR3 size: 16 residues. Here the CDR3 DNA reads TGCAGCGTTGTTCTAACGGTTGGTCAGGGATCCTACGAGCAGTACTTC. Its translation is CSVVLTVGQGSYEQYF.

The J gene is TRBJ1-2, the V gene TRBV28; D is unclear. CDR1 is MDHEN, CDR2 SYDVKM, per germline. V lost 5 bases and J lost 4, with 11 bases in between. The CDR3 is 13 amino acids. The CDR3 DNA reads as TGTGCCAGCAGTCAAGCAAAGATCTATGGCTACACCTTC. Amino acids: CASSQAKIYGYTF.

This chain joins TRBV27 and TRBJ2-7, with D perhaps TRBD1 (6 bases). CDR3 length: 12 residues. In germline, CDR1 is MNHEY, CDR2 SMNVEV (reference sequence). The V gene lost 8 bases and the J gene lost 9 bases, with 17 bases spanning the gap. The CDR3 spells CASGGGLRGQYF. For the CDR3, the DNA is TGTGCCAGCGGGGGCGGCCTACGAGGGCAGTACTTC.

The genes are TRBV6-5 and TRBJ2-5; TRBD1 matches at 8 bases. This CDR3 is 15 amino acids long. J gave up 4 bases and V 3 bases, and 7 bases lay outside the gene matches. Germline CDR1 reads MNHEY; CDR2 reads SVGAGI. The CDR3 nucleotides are TGTGCCAGCAGTTATTTTCAGGGGGCGGGAGAGACCCAGTACTTC. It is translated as CASSYFQGAGETQYF.

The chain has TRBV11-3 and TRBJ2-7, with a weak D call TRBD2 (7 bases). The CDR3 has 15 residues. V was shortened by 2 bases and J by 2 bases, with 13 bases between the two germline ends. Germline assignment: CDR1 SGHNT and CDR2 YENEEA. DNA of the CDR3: TGTGCCAGCAGCTTAACCGCGGGGGCAGCCTACGAGCAGTACTTC. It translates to CASSLTAGAAYEQYF.

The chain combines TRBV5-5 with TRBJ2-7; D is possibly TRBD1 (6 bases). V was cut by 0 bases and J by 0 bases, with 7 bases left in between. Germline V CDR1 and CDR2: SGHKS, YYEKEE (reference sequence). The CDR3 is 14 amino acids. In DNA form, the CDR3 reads TGTGCCAGCAGCTTGGGACAGGCCTCCTACGAGCAGTACTTC. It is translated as CASSLGQASYEQYF.

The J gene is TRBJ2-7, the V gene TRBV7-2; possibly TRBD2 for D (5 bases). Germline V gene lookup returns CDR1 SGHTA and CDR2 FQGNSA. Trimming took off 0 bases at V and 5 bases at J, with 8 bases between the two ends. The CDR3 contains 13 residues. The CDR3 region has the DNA TGTGCCAGCAGCTTAGCGGGAGCCCACGAGCAGTACTTC. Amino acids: CASSLAGAHEQYF. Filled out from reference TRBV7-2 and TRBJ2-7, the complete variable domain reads GAGVSQSPSNKVTEKGKDVELRCDPISGHTALYWYRQSLGQGLEFLIYFQGNSAPDKSGLPSDRFSAERTGGSVSTLTIQRTQQEDSAVYLCASSLAGAHEQYFGPGTRLTVT.

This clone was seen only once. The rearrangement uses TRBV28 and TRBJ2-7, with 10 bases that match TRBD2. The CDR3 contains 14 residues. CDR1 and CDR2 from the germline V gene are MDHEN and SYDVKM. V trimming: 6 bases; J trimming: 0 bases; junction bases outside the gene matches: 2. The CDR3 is CASRTSGDSYEQYF. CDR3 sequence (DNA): TGTGCCAGCAGAACTAGCGGGGACTCCTACGAGCAGTACTTC.

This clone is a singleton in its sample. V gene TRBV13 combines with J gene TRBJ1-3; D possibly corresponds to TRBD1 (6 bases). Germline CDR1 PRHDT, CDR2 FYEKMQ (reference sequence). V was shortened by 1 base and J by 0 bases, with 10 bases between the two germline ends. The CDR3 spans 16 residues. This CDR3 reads CASSLDGQSSGNTIYF. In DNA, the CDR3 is TGTGCCAGCAGCTTAGATGGACAGTCCTCTGGAAACACCATATATTTT. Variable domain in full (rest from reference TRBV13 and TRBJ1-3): AAGVIQSPRHLIKEKRETATLKCYPIPRHDTVYWYQQGPGQDPQFLISFYEKMQSDKGSIPDRFSAQQFSDYHSELNMSSLELGDSALYFCASSLDGQSSGNTIYFGEGSWLTVV.

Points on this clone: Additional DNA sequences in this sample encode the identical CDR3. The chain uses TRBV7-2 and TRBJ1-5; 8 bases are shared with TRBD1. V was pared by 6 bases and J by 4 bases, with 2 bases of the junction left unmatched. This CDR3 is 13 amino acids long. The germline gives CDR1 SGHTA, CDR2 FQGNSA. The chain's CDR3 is CASSRQGNQPQHF. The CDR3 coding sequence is TGTGCCAGCAGTAGACAGGGGAATCAGCCCCAGCATTTT.